Each of the 25 T cell receptor beta chains below was sequenced from the same sample in a study of early T cells in non-severe SARS-CoV-2 infection. Each CDR3 protein gets one entry after TCRdb re-called the 5' RACE reads with MiXCR. The sample yields 21,000 or so distinct CDR3 sequences, about 5.2% seen once. Specimen: whole blood. The receptor source for this set is an adult who was a healthcare worker with PCR-confirmed SARS-CoV-2 infection or an uninfected control (not recorded which).

The chain recombines TRBV18 with TRBJ2-3; D gene ambiguous. The ends were cut back, 2 bases at V and 5 bases at J, with 11 bases in the middle. This CDR3 region has 14 residues. Germline assignment: CDR1 KGHSH and CDR2 LQKENI. The CDR3 protein is CASSPSHNKDTQYF. The CDR3 DNA reads as TGTGCCAGCTCACCATCCCACAACAAAGATACGCAGTATTTT.

The gene calls are TRBV20-1 and TRBJ2-1, with 8 bases lining up with TRBD2. Germline loops: CDR1 DFQATT, CDR2 SNEGSKA (reference sequence). The CDR3 covers 14 residues. Trimming removed 5 bases from V and 5 bases from J; junction bases left unmatched: 8. The CDR3, as DNA: TGCAGTGCTCGCCTCGGGACTAGTCACAATGAGCAGTTCTTC. Translated, it gives CSARLGTSHNEQFF.

This clonotype has at least ten counts. The chain joins TRBV19 to TRBJ2-1; 14 bases map to TRBD2. The V gene end was trimmed by 7 bases and the J gene end by 6 bases; junction bases not matched to a gene: 5. CDR1 is LNHDA, CDR2 SQIVND, per germline (reference sequence). This CDR3 is 15 amino acids long. The CDR3 loop is CASIDGTSGSNEQFF. For the CDR3, the DNA is TGTGCCAGTATCGATGGGACTAGCGGGAGCAATGAGCAGTTCTTC. The whole variable domain, filled in from reference TRBV19 and TRBJ2-1, reads DGGITQSPKYLFRKEGQNVTLSCEQNLNHDAMYWYRQDPGQGLRLIYYSQIVNDFQKGDIAEGYSVSREKKESFPLTVTSAQKNPTAFYLCASIDGTSGSNEQFFGPGTRLTVL.

This clonotype has a count of ten or more. The chain employs TRBV11-2 and TRBJ2-3; maybe TRBD2 (6 bases). The V and J ends lost 1 base and 0 bases respectively, with 11 bases between them. From germline, CDR1 is SGHAT and CDR2 FQNNGV. This CDR3 comprises 16 residues. Here the CDR3 reads CASSLVGGTSTDTQYF. In DNA form, the CDR3 reads TGTGCCAGCAGCTTAGTTGGAGGGACCAGCACAGATACGCAGTATTTT.

This clonotype is deemed medium-sized. The chain carries TRBV10-2 and TRBJ2-1, with 8 bases lining up with TRBD2. V was pared by 3 bases and J by 5 bases, with 6 bases of the junction left unmatched. Per the germline V gene, CDR1 is WSHSY and CDR2 is SAAADI. The CDR3 runs 15 residues. Written as DNA, the CDR3 is TGCGCCAGCAGTGACGGGGGGGCGCGGGACAATGAGCAGTTCTTC. This codes for CASSDGGARDNEQFF.

A word on this clonotype: This clone may be a read error of a much larger clone one base away. The V gene is TRBV7-9, the J gene TRBJ2-1; 12 bases fit TRBD2. Germline V gene lookup returns CDR1 SEHNR and CDR2 FQNEAQ (reference sequence). The CDR3 runs 15 residues. The CDR3, as DNA: TGTACCAGCAGCCCCCGACTAGCGGGAGTGGGTGAGCAGTTCTTC. It is translated as CTSSPRLAGVGEQFF.

This clonotype turned up a few times. The chain carries TRBV7-9 and TRBJ1-1; D gene uncertain. Germline assignment: CDR1 SEHNR and CDR2 FQNEAQ (reference sequence). Trimming left V 1 base short and J 10 bases short, with 10 bases between. This CDR3 is built from 12 residues. CDR3 DNA sequence: TGTGCCAGCAGCTTAGAGATAAGTGGAGCTTTCTTT. It codes for CASSLEISGAFF.

This clonotype was picked up a small number of times. The chain recombines TRBV21-1 with TRBJ1-6; the table's D call, TRBD1, was not checked against the DNA. TRBV21-1 is an annotated pseudogene. CDR3 length: 16 amino acids. CDR3 coding DNA: TGTGCCAGCAGCATCCATTTGACAGAAGGGAATTCACCCCTCCACTTT. Translated: CASSIHLTEGNSPLHF.

The chain uses TRBV20-1 and TRBJ2-1; no firm D call. Trimming removed 3 bases from V and 10 bases from J, with 10 bases in between. The CDR3 sequence is 11 residues long. Looked up from germline, CDR1 is DFQATT and CDR2 is SNEGSKA (reference sequence). The CDR3 DNA reads as TGCAGTGCTAGTTCCCCCCGAGAGCAGTTCTTC. Translating it yields CSASSPREQFF.

In this sample, this clonotype turned up many times. The chain combines TRBV6-2 or TRBV6-3 with TRBJ2-2; 8 bases align to TRBD2. Germline assignment: CDR1 MNHEY and CDR2 SVGEGT. The CDR3 loop spans 18 amino acids. Trimming removed 4 bases from V and 6 bases from J; junction bases left unmatched: 16. The CDR3 DNA follows: TGTGCCAGCAGTTTGACTGAAAAAGCGGGAGCGGTATCCGGGGAGCTGTTTTTT. This translates into CASSLTEKAGAVSGELFF.

This clonotype has at least ten counts. The J gene is TRBJ2-3, the V gene TRBV6-2 or TRBV6-3; D perhaps matches TRBD2 (6 bases). The CDR3 loop spans 15 amino acids. Trimming left V 2 bases short and J 3 bases short, with 12 bases between. CDR1 MNHEY and CDR2 SVGEGT come from the germline V gene. The CDR3 nucleotides read TGTGCCAGCAGTTACCACCGGGAGAGAACAGATACGCAGTATTTT. Translated: CASSYHRERTDTQYF.

The J gene is TRBJ1-1, the V gene TRBV15; 7 bases agree with TRBD1. Germline V CDR1 and CDR2: LNHNV, YYDKDF (reference sequence). V trimming: 8 bases; J trimming: 5 bases; junction bases outside the gene matches: 5. The CDR3 runs 12 residues. The CDR3: CATRTGVTEAFF. The CDR3, as DNA: TGTGCCACCCGAACAGGGGTTACTGAAGCTTTCTTT.

This clonotype was recorded many times. The chain carries TRBV18 and TRBJ2-3; 7 nucleotides agree with TRBD1. Germline CDR1 KGHSH, CDR2 LQKENI. J lost 2 bases, V lost 5 bases, and 4 bases had no gene match. CDR3 length equals 14 residues. CDR3 sequence reads: CASSNRGFTDTQYF. Here the CDR3 DNA reads TGTGCCAGCTCAAACAGGGGTTTCACAGATACGCAGTATTTT.

This clonotype was observed at least ten times. This sequence joins TRBV11-3 and TRBJ2-5, with 14 nucleotides matching TRBD2. Germline V gene data show CDR1 as SGHNT and CDR2 as YENEEA. CDR3 length equals 16 residues. V was clipped by 5 bases and J by 3 bases; unmatched bases: 5. CDR3 DNA sequence: TGTGCCAGCAGCCACCTGACTAGCGGGAGGGAAGAGACCCAGTACTTC. Translation: CASSHLTSGREETQYF.

This clonotype has a handful of counts. The chain joins TRBV7-9 to TRBJ2-1, with D perhaps TRBD1 or TRBD2 (5 bases each). Trimming left V 1 base short and J 9 bases short, with 19 bases between. Germline V CDR1 and CDR2: SEHNR, FQNEAQ (reference sequence). The CDR3 covers 16 residues. For the CDR3, the DNA is TGTGCCAGCAGCTTAGAGGGGCTAGCCGTCGGCGGTGAGCAGTTCTTC. Protein product: CASSLEGLAVGGEQFF. The full variable domain, completed using reference TRBV7-9 and TRBJ2-1, is DTGVSQNPRHKITKRGQNVTFRCDPISEHNRLYWYRQTLGQGPEFLTYFQNEAQLEKSRLLSDRFSAERPKGSFSTLEIQRTEQGDSAMYLCASSLEGLAVGGEQFFGPGTRLTVL.

CDR3 sequence: CSARDRSSGSSYNEQFF. The CDR3 DNA is TGCAGTGCTAGGGATAGGAGTAGCGGGAGCTCCTACAATGAGCAGTTCTTC. The chain is built from TRBV20-1 and TRBJ2-1; 9 nucleotides align to TRBD2. V was pared by 3 bases and J by 0 bases, with 9 bases of the junction left unmatched. Germline V CDR1 and CDR2: DFQATT, SNEGSKA (reference sequence). The CDR3 has 17 amino acids.

This clonotype is judged medium-sized. CDR3 nucleotide sequence: TGCAGCGTGCCTAGCGACATGGCCCACGAGCAGTACTTC. This codes for CSVPSDMAHEQYF. The V call is TRBV29-1, the J call TRBJ2-7; tentatively, D is TRBD2 (6 bases). V was cut by 6 bases and J by 5 bases, with 17 bases left in between. The germline gives CDR1 SQVTM, CDR2 ANQGSEA. This CDR3 is 13 amino acids long.

The rearrangement joins TRBV19 to TRBJ2-1, with 9 bases that match TRBD2. J was trimmed by 9 bases and V by 10 bases; bases with no gene match: 10. The CDR3 length is 13 residues. Germline lookup yields CDR1 LNHDA and CDR2 SQIVND (reference sequence). CDR3 in amino acids: CATTSQREVEQFF. Written as DNA, the CDR3 is TGTGCCACCACCTCCCAGCGGGAGGTTGAGCAGTTCTTC.

In this sample, this clonotype is medium-sized. The V call is TRBV7-2, the J call TRBJ1-3; a weak D match, TRBD1 (6 bases). The CDR3 spans 15 residues. Looked up from germline, CDR1 is SGHTA and CDR2 is FQGNSA. Trimming stripped 5 bases from V and 0 bases from J, with 11 bases between. The CDR3 here is CASSIRQASGNTIYF. CDR3 nucleotide sequence: TGTGCCAGCAGCATCAGACAGGCCTCTGGAAACACCATATATTTT.

This clonotype was counted many times. The J gene is TRBJ2-1, the V gene TRBV20-1, with TRBD2 identical over 8 bases. The germline gives CDR1 DFQATT, CDR2 SNEGSKA (reference sequence). The ends lost 1 base at V and 4 bases at J; junction bases unmatched: 3. The CDR3 length is 14 residues. DNA of the CDR3: TGCAGTGCTAGAGTGGCTAGCGGGTACAATGAGCAGTTCTTC. Protein: CSARVASGYNEQFF.

The chain employs TRBV7-9 and TRBJ1-1; 8 nucleotides line up with TRBD1. The CDR3 consists of 15 residues. Losses at the gene ends were 5 bases for V and 0 bases for J; bases not matched to a gene: 5. Germline V gives CDR1 SEHNR, CDR2 FQNEAQ (reference sequence). The CDR3 region is CASSHPTGVNTEAFF. The CDR3 DNA sequence: TGTGCCAGCAGCCACCCGACAGGGGTGAACACTGAAGCTTTCTTT.

This clonotype was observed a handful of times. The V gene is TRBV3-1, the J gene TRBJ2-7; possibly TRBD1 for D (5 bases). CDR3 size: 14 residues. V lost 3 bases and J lost 2, with 11 bases in between. Germline CDR1 reads LGHDT; CDR2 reads YNNKEL (reference sequence). The CDR3 sequence: CASSQAGLAYEQYF. DNA of the CDR3: TGTGCCAGCAGCCAGGCAGGGTTAGCCTACGAGCAGTACTTC.

This clonotype was found a few times. The V call is TRBV20-1, the J call TRBJ2-1; perhaps TRBD2 as D (6 bases). The CDR3 length is 12 residues. Germline V gene lookup returns CDR1 DFQATT and CDR2 SNEGSKA (reference sequence). The V gene lost 0 bases and the J gene lost 10 bases, with 10 bases spanning the gap. The DNA of the CDR3 is TGCAGTGCTAGAGATCAACGGGAGGAGCAGTTCTTC. This encodes CSARDQREEQFF.

There are many counts of this clonotype. The chain is built from TRBV29-1 and TRBJ2-1; 8 positions match TRBD2. V shed 7 bases, J shed 8 bases, and the junction held 10 bases outside the gene matches. This CDR3 has 13 residues. Germline CDR1 reads SQVTM; CDR2 reads ANQGSEA. CDR3 region: CSAESGSGDEQFF. CDR3 coding DNA: TGCAGCGCCGAAAGCGGGAGTGGGGATGAGCAGTTCTTC.

This clonotype was detected many times. The V gene is TRBV7-9, the J gene TRBJ2-1; tentatively, D is TRBD1 (5 bases). The V end was cut by 4 bases, the J end by 8 bases, with 21 bases between. This CDR3 spans 16 amino acids. Germline CDR1 SEHNR, CDR2 FQNEAQ (reference sequence). This chain's CDR3 is CASSSDSELRRYEQFF. CDR3 nucleotides: TGTGCCAGCAGCTCCGACAGCGAGCTCCGGAGATATGAGCAGTTCTTC.